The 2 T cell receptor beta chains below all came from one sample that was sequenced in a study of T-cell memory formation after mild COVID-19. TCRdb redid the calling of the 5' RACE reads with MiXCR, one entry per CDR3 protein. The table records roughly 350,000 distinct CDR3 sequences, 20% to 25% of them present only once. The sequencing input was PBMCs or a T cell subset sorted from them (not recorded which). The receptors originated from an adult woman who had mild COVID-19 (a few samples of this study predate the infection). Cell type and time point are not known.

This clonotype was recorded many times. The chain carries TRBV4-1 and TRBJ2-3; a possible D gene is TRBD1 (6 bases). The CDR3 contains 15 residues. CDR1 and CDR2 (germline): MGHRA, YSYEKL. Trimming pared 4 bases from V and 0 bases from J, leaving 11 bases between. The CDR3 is CASSRIQGSTDTQYF. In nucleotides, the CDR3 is TGCGCCAGCAGCCGTATACAGGGAAGCACAGATACGCAGTATTTT.

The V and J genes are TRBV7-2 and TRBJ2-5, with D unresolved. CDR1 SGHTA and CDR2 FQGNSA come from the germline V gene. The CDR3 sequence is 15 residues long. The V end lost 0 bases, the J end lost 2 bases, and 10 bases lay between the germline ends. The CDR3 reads CASSLAGFRQETQYF. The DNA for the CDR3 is TGTGCCAGCAGCTTAGCCGGTTTTAGACAAGAGACCCAGTACTTC.